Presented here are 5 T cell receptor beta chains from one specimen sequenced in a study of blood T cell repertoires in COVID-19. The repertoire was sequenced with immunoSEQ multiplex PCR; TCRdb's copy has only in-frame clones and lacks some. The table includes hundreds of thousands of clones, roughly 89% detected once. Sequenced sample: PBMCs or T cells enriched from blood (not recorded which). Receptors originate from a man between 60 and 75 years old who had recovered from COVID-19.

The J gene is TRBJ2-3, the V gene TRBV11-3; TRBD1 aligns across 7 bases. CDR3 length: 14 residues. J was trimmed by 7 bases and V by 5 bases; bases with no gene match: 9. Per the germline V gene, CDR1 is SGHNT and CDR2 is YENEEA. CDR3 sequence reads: CASSPGTAKNTQYF. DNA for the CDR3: TGTGCCAGCAGCCCCGGGACAGCTAAAAATACGCAGTATTTT.

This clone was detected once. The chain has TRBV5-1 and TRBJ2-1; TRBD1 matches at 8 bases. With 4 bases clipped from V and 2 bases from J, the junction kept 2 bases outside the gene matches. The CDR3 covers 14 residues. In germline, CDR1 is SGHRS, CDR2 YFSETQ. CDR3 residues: CASSTGGTYNEQFF. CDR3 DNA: TGCGCCAGCAGCACAGGGGGGACCTACAATGAGCAGTTCTTC.

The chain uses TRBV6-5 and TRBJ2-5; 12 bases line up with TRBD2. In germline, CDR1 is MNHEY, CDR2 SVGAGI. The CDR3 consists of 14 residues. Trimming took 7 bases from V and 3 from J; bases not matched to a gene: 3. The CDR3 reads CASTSSGGEETQYF. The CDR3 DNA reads TGTGCCAGCACTTCTAGCGGGGGGGAAGAGACCCAGTACTTC.

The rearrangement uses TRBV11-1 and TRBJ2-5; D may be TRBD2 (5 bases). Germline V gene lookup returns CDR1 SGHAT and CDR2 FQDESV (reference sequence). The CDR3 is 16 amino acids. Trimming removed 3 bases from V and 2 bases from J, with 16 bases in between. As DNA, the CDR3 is TGTGCCAGCAGCTTCGGCCCGGAGATAGCGCAAGAGACCCAGTACTTC. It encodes CASSFGPEIAQETQYF.

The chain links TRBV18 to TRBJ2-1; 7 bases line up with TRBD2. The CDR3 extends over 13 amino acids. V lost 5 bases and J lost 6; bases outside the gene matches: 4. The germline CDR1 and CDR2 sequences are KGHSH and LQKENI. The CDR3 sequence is CASSLTSFNEQFF. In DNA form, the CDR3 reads TGTGCCAGCTCATTGACTAGCTTCAATGAGCAGTTCTTC.